The 21 T cell receptor beta chains given below trace back to one sample, sequenced in a study of cytomegalovirus exposure and HLA in healthy donors. The PCR used 60 Vbeta and 13 Jbeta primers. Assay: immunoSEQ multiplex PCR; the TCRdb copy retains only in-frame clones and omits some. Of about 83,000 clones listed, roughly 79% were seen once; the top ten hold 1.5% to 2%. Sequencing was carried out using PBMCs. The receptors derive from a woman younger than 45 in good health and CMV-seronegative.

This chain links TRBV7-9 with TRBJ1-5, with 9 nucleotides matching TRBD1. This CDR3 has 17 amino acids. The J segment lost 1 base and the V segment lost 4 bases, leaving 8 bases of the junction unmatched. Germline CDR1 SEHNR, CDR2 FQNEAQ (reference sequence). CDR3 DNA: TGTGCCAGCAGCTCCGGCGGGACAGGGAAAAGCAATCAGCCCCAGCATTTT. Residues: CASSSGGTGKSNQPQHF.

This chain joins TRBV30 and TRBJ1-2; 7 nucleotides match TRBD1. V dropped 4 bases and J dropped 0; count of bases not matched to a gene: 14. CDR1 GTSNPN and CDR2 SVGIG come from the germline V gene (reference sequence). The CDR3 runs 17 residues. CDR3 DNA: TGTGCCTGGACTCGAAACAGGGGCAGCTTAGCTAACTATGGCTACACCTTC. It is translated as CAWTRNRGSLANYGYTF.

The V and J genes are TRBV6-4 and TRBJ2-1; 10 bases are a match to TRBD2. With 3 bases clipped from V and 2 bases from J, the junction kept 1 base outside the gene matches. Germline values: CDR1 MRHNA, CDR2 SNTAGT. CDR3 length: 15 amino acids. The CDR3 region is CASSESGRAYNEQFF. The DNA of the CDR3 is TGTGCCAGCAGTGAAAGCGGGAGGGCCTACAATGAGCAGTTCTTC.

The chain links TRBV5-1 to TRBJ2-2; TRBD2 matches 10 bases. This CDR3 has 18 residues. Germline V gene data show CDR1 as SGHRS and CDR2 as YFSETQ. Germline trimming cut 4 bases from V and 1 base from J; bases unmatched to any gene: 10. The CDR3 sequence: CASSILSGLAENTGELFF. CDR3 in DNA: TGCGCCAGCAGCATACTAAGCGGACTAGCGGAGAACACCGGGGAGCTGTTTTTT.

The J gene is TRBJ2-6, the V gene TRBV28, with a weak D call TRBD1 (6 bases). The length of the CDR3 is 15 residues. V dropped 7 bases and J dropped 0 bases, with 10 bases sitting between them. Germline lookup yields CDR1 MDHEN and CDR2 SYDVKM. Here the CDR3 reads CASNTGSSGANVLTF. For the CDR3, the DNA is TGTGCCAGCAACACAGGGAGCTCTGGGGCCAACGTCCTGACTTTC.

The J gene is TRBJ1-2, the V gene TRBV18; D is possibly TRBD1 (6 bases). V was shortened by 5 bases and J by 3 bases, with 10 bases between the two germline ends. This CDR3 has 13 residues. From germline, CDR1 is KGHSH and CDR2 LQKENI. CDR3 bases: TGTGCCAGCTCAGAGAGGACAGACTATGGCTACACCTTC. It encodes CASSERTDYGYTF.

The chain employs TRBV6-5 and TRBJ1-2; TRBD1 is a possible D gene (5 bases). With 6 bases removed from V and 5 bases from J, the gap between germline ends came to 16 bases. There are 14 residues in the CDR3. The V gene's germline CDR1 is MNHEY and CDR2 SVGAGI. The CDR3 here is CASRPGGGGYGYTF. CDR3 in DNA: TGTGCCAGCAGACCCGGGGGAGGAGGGTATGGCTACACCTTC.

CDR3 nucleotides: TGTGCCAGCACTAAGGGACAGACCAATCAGCCCCAGCATTTT. It translates to CASTKGQTNQPQHF. The chain couples TRBV2 to TRBJ1-5, with 7 bases that match TRBD1. The trim removed 7 bases at V and 3 bases at J, leaving 6 bases unmatched. The CDR3 loop spans 14 amino acids. Looked up from germline, CDR1 is SNHLY and CDR2 is FYNNEI.

The V and J genes are TRBV2 and TRBJ2-7; no clear D gene. Trimming removed 6 bases at V and 0 bases at J, with 12 bases between. CDR3 length: 14 residues. The germline V gene encodes CDR1 SNHLY and CDR2 FYNNEI. The CDR3 reads CASRQPGRSYEQYF. The CDR3 DNA reads TGTGCCAGCAGACAACCGGGTCGCTCCTACGAGCAGTACTTC.

The chain joins TRBV7-9 to TRBJ2-7, with 10 positions matching TRBD2. Germline values: CDR1 SEHNR, CDR2 FQNEAQ (reference sequence). The CDR3 covers 14 residues. Trimming removed 6 bases from V and 3 bases from J; junction bases left unmatched: 5. The DNA of the CDR3 is TGTGCCAGCAGATCAGGGACTAGCGTCTACGAGCAGTACTTC. Protein product: CASRSGTSVYEQYF. The complete variable domain, with remaining parts taken from reference TRBV7-9 and TRBJ2-7, reads DTGVSQNPRHKITKRGQNVTFRCDPISEHNRLYWYRQTLGQGPEFLTYFQNEAQLEKSRLLSDRFSAERPKGSFSTLEIQRTEQGDSAMYLCASRSGTSVYEQYFGPGTRLTVT.

The chain has TRBV5-7 and TRBJ2-7, with a tentative D call TRBD2 (5 bases). TRBV5-7 is an ORF; its function is uncertain. The CDR3 consists of 16 residues. V was cut by 0 bases and J by 0 bases, with 13 bases left in between. The DNA of the CDR3 is TGTGCCAGCAGCTTGGATTGGAGCGAGGGCTCCTACGAGCAGTACTTC. The encoded protein is CASSLDWSEGSYEQYF.

The chain recombines TRBV7-2 with TRBJ2-3, with 10 nucleotides matching TRBD2. V lost 3 bases, J lost 8 bases, and 11 bases stayed unmatched. Germline CDR1 reads SGHTA; CDR2 reads FQGNSA. This CDR3 comprises 16 residues. CDR3 region: CASSLISSGSTGTQYF. For the CDR3, the DNA is TGTGCCAGCAGCTTGATTTCTAGCGGGAGTACTGGTACGCAGTATTTT. The full variable domain, rest sourced from reference TRBV7-2 and TRBJ2-3, is GAGVSQSPSNKVTEKGKDVELRCDPISGHTALYWYRQSLGQGLEFLIYFQGNSAPDKSGLPSDRFSAERTGGSVSTLTIQRTQQEDSAVYLCASSLISSGSTGTQYFGPGTRLTVL.

In this sample, this clone turned up a few times. The chain carries TRBV18 and TRBJ2-5, with 7 bases identical to TRBD1. This CDR3 is 13 amino acids long. Per germline, CDR1 KGHSH and CDR2 LQKENI. Losses at the gene ends were 3 bases for V and 4 bases for J; bases not matched to a gene: 2. The CDR3 region has the DNA TGTGCCAGCTCACCGGGACAGTTAGAGACCCAGTACTTC. Protein product: CASSPGQLETQYF.

This clone has more than one count but fewer than ten. This sequence joins TRBV5-4 and TRBJ1-1; D not resolved. CDR1 SGHNT and CDR2 YYREEE come from the germline V gene (reference sequence). The length of the CDR3 is 13 residues. The V end lost 4 bases, the J end lost 1 base, and 8 bases lay between the germline ends. The CDR3 region is CASSVHENTEAFF. CDR3 DNA: TGTGCCAGCAGCGTACATGAGAACACTGAAGCTTTCTTT.

The chain joins TRBV29-1 to TRBJ1-2, with D hard to call. The CDR3 consists of 14 residues. The germline CDR1 and CDR2 sequences are SQVTM and ANQGSEA. V gave up 6 bases and J gave up 0 bases, with 14 bases separating them. The CDR3 DNA follows: TGCAGCGTCGACCACGATGGAGCTAACTATGGCTACACCTTC. Protein sequence: CSVDHDGANYGYTF.

The chain uses TRBV5-1 and TRBJ2-7; TRBD1 agrees at 9 bases. Trimming cost V 5 bases and J 1 base; bases outside gene matches: 13. Per germline, CDR1 SGHRS and CDR2 YFSETQ. The CDR3 spans 17 residues. CDR3 sequence reads: CASRLPGQGLWSYEQYF. CDR3 nucleotides: TGCGCCAGCAGACTACCGGGACAGGGACTGTGGTCCTACGAGCAGTACTTC.

This chain links TRBV11-2 with TRBJ1-2; the match to TRBD1 covers 8 bases. There are 16 residues in the CDR3. The trim removed 5 bases at V and 8 bases at J, leaving 16 bases unmatched. CDR1 is SGHAT and CDR2 is FQNNGV in the germline V gene. CDR3 loop: CASSPLTGAKGRGYTF. The CDR3 bases are TGTGCCAGCAGCCCACTGACAGGGGCCAAAGGGCGCGGCTACACCTTC.

This chain joins TRBV28 and TRBJ1-6, with D possibly being TRBD1 (5 bases). Germline CDR1 and CDR2: MDHEN and SYDVKM. The V end was cut by 10 bases, the J end by 10 bases, with 26 bases between. The CDR3 consists of 16 residues. Written as DNA, the CDR3 is TGTGCCATTACCAATACCCAGCAGGGAAGATCCTCACCCCTCCACTTT. Its translation is CAITNTQQGRSSPLHF.

The chain employs TRBV28 and TRBJ1-2; TRBD1 agrees at 7 bases. V shed 6 bases, J shed 0 bases, and the junction held 7 bases outside the gene matches. The CDR3 length is 15 residues. Germline-derived CDR1 and CDR2 are MDHEN and SYDVKM. This chain's CDR3 is CASSIAGTANYGYTF. As DNA, the CDR3 is TGTGCCAGCAGCATAGCCGGGACAGCTAACTATGGCTACACCTTC.

This clone was seen once. V is TRBV30 and J is TRBJ1-2; 10 bases map to TRBD1. The CDR3 length is 16 residues. Germline assignment: CDR1 GTSNPN and CDR2 SVGIG (reference sequence). The J segment lost 6 bases and the V segment lost 3 bases, leaving 13 bases of the junction unmatched. The CDR3 coding sequence is TGTGCCTGGAGCGACCCCGGGACAGGGGAAGGCCATGGCTACACCTTC. Protein sequence: CAWSDPGTGEGHGYTF.

This clone was seen more than once but under ten times. The chain uses TRBV18 and TRBJ2-3, with TRBD2 identical over 9 bases. With V trimmed by 3 bases and J by 4 bases, 5 bases remained unmatched. The length of the CDR3 is 15 residues. Looked up from germline, CDR1 is KGHSH and CDR2 is LQKENI. The CDR3 region is CASSPPGLASDTQYF. The CDR3, as DNA: TGTGCCAGCTCACCCCCCGGACTAGCGTCAGATACGCAGTATTTT.